This entry concerns a single TCR beta chain. Its antigen is not yet known. Base qualities are not at hand, and no much larger clone is one base apart. Every sample was amplified as two independent genomic DNA replicates, using roughly 0.45 ug for blood and about 1.4 ug for tumor or normal breast. Following the manufacturer's instructions, the ImmunoSeq Intro kit was used to carry out TCRB sequencing on genomic DNA. Multiplex PCR ran 30 to 40 cycles with proprietary primers and spike-in control sequences for absolute quantification. An 87-bp fragment spanning the CDR3 and flanking V and J genes was sequenced with single-end 150-bp reads. Seven samples, with two replicates for each sample, were multiplexed per lane of an Illumina MiSeq using version 3.0 chemistry. As for the authors' bioinformatics: Raw data were processed with the vendor's proprietary pipeline, and both replicates were merged into a single result per sample. Clonotypes were defined as productive rearrangements sharing the V-gene family, CDR3 amino acid sequence and J-gene segment. To compute clonality, the normalized Shannon entropy (Pielou evenness) of TCRB abundances was subtracted from 1. T cell density was estimated by dividing total templates by the number of input cells inferred from the DNA input amount. Recon was used with default parameters to estimate total repertoire diversity and clonality. A clonotype was considered tumor-enriched if its abundance in tumor exceeded 0.1% and was at least 32-fold higher than its abundance in normal breast. As stored in TCRdb, this immuneACCESS dataset retains in-frame rearrangements with V and J assigned. A fraction of the clones does not appear; measured against another copy, unresolved V genes explain less than half of the discrepancy, and the remainder lacks a known reason. The V and J calls and clone size come from that table; D and trimming were worked out from the DNA. The sample table shows around 53,000 clones, and around nine tenths are seen once. Together, the top ten hold around 5% of the sample.

The sample belongs to a study of early stage breast cancer tumors (dated by TCRdb to the late 2010s). Background on the whole study: Of the approximately 15 invasive breast tumors, 12 to 13 were found to be estrogen receptor-positive, progesterone receptor-positive and HER2-negative. Of the roughly twelve ER+/PR+/HER2- tumors, eight were classified as invasive ductal carcinomas and four as invasive lobular carcinomas. A read coverage of roughly 10-fold per sample was achieved on average. Across all samples, 2,700,000 or so templates representing roughly 1 million unique clonotypes were detected. The investigation overall reported the following: Enriched TCRB sequences shared across patients were found to be mostly commonly generated sequences that were unlikely to play an important role in the tumor microenvironment. Chain pairing and functional markers such as CD4, CD8 and FOXP3 were not captured by bulk genomic DNA sequencing of unsorted cells. Because the cohort was small, analysis by tumor subtype was not possible. Compared with adjacent normal breast tissue, tumors had higher clonality and around 2.5-fold greater T cell density. Repertoires from blood resembled normal breast more closely than tumor, and using blood as a reference for each tissue separated tumor from normal in about 85% of the 16 patients.

The study profiled bulk TCR beta-chain repertoires in matched peripheral blood, tumor and adjacent normal breast tissue taken from about 15 patients with early-stage breast cancer. Before surgery, about 4.5-11 mL of whole blood was collected into EDTA tubes and then processed within 2 hours. Peripheral blood mononuclear cells were isolated by Ficoll-Paque centrifugation in SepMate-50 tubes. PBMCs were cryopreserved in aliquots of roughly 1.8 to 4 million cells in roughly 90% FBS with about 10% DMSO and kept in liquid nitrogen. The Qiagen AllPrep DNA/RNA Mini kit was used for genomic DNA extraction. The material sequenced was blood. The receptor's source is a person in their 70s with breast cancer.

The nucleotide sequence is TGTGCCAGCAGGAGGGAACCCACCTTC. The translation is CASRREPTF. The chain is made from TRBV9 and TRBJ1-2; the D segment cannot be called with confidence. There are 9 amino acids in the CDR3, from cysteine to phenylalanine inclusive. This entry keeps only the CDR3 DNA: 27 bases, framed from base 1. The germline V gene sets CDR1 to SGDLS and CDR2 to YYNGEE. The V end loses 5 bases and the J end loses 13 bases, and a stretch of 9 bases separates them.